Shown below are 23 T cell receptor beta chains from a single sample sequenced in a study of blood T cell repertoires in COVID-19. Generated by immunoSEQ multiplex PCR, the TCRdb table keeps only in-frame clones and is missing some. The sample holds approximately 310,000 clones, 75% to 90% seen once. The sequenced material came from PBMCs or T cells enriched from blood (not recorded which). The source of these receptors is a man aged 30 to 39 who had recovered from COVID-19.

Only one count was recorded for this clone. V usage is TRBV14 and J usage is TRBJ2-5, with D tentatively TRBD1 (6 bases). This CDR3 has 14 amino acids. V shed 5 bases and J shed 1 base, with 11 bases lying between them. CDR1 is SGHDN and CDR2 is FVKESK in the germline V gene. CDR3 sequence reads: CASSLYRAQETQYF. The DNA of the CDR3 is TGTGCCAGCAGCTTATACAGGGCCCAAGAGACCCAGTACTTC.

This rearrangement joins TRBV10-3 to TRBJ1-2; TRBD1 agrees at 11 bases. V shed 8 bases and J 5 bases; nucleotides not matched to a gene: 4. Looked up from germline, CDR1 is ENHRY and CDR2 is SYGVKD. This CDR3 has 13 amino acids. In DNA, the CDR3 is TGTGCCATCGAGGGACAGGGGGGGTATGGCTACACCTTC. Amino acids: CAIEGQGGYGYTF.

This CDR3 is CATSDGKARRQVGTEAFF. CDR3 bases: TGTGCCACCAGTGATGGGAAGGCGAGACGACAGGTAGGCACTGAAGCTTTCTTT. The chain joins TRBV24-1 to TRBJ1-1, with a weak D call TRBD1 (6 bases). V was clipped by 3 bases and J by 4 bases, with 23 bases between them. Per the germline V gene, CDR1 is KGHDR and CDR2 is SFDVKD. The CDR3 loop spans 18 amino acids.

Here the CDR3 reads CASSPGVGQPQHF. The CDR3 nucleotides read TGTGCCAGCAGCCCAGGGGTTGGTCAGCCCCAGCATTTT. The V call is TRBV11-2, the J call TRBJ1-5; D may be TRBD1 (6 bases). Trimming took off 5 bases at V and 6 bases at J, with 11 bases between the two ends. The CDR3 length is 13 residues. CDR1 is SGHAT and CDR2 is FQNNGV in the germline V gene.

This clone was observed a handful of times. The chain employs TRBV20-1 and TRBJ2-2; D is ambiguous. The CDR3 covers 13 residues. Looked up from germline, CDR1 is DFQATT and CDR2 is SNEGSKA (reference sequence). Trimming cost V 3 bases and J 2 bases, with 7 bases left between them. CDR3 sequence: CSASDINTGELFF. CDR3 DNA: TGCAGTGCTAGTGATATAAACACCGGGGAGCTGTTTTTT.

This chain joins TRBV7-2 and TRBJ2-7; 8 positions agree with TRBD1. The V gene end was trimmed by 5 bases and the J gene end by 4 bases; junction bases not matched to a gene: 7. Looked up from germline, CDR1 is SGHTA and CDR2 is FQGNSA. The length of the CDR3 is 14 residues. This chain's CDR3 is CASSLGTGIYEQYF. DNA for the CDR3: TGTGCCAGCAGCCTCGGGACAGGCATATACGAGCAGTACTTC.

The rearrangement uses TRBV2 and TRBJ2-3; 8 bases agree with TRBD1. CDR3 length equals 20 residues. The germline V gene has CDR1 SNHLY and CDR2 FYNNEI. The trim removed 3 bases at V and 3 bases at J, leaving 20 bases unmatched. DNA of the CDR3: TGTGCCAGCAGTGATCCGTTAATCGGGGTGGACAGGGACCCTACAGATACGCAGTATTTT. Protein product: CASSDPLIGVDRDPTDTQYF.

The chain uses TRBV6-5 and TRBJ1-5; the D is unclear. CDR1 is MNHEY and CDR2 is SVGAGI in the germline V gene. V was shortened by 2 bases and J by 0 bases, with 11 bases between the two germline ends. This CDR3 comprises 16 residues. Here the CDR3 DNA reads TGTGCCAGCAGTTACGGGTCAGGAACTAGCAATCAGCCCCAGCATTTT. It specifies CASSYGSGTSNQPQHF.

Worth noting for this clone: The same CDR3 also results from other DNA sequences found in this sample. The rearrangement uses TRBV18 and TRBJ1-1; 7 nucleotides line up with TRBD1. This CDR3 region has 14 residues. Germline-derived CDR1 and CDR2 are KGHSH and LQKENI. V dropped 6 bases and J dropped 1; count of bases not matched to a gene: 5. The CDR3 DNA reads TGTGCCAGCTCTCCGGGACAGACGAACACTGAAGCTTTCTTT. Amino acids: CASSPGQTNTEAFF.

The rearrangement uses TRBV12-3 or TRBV12-4 and TRBJ1-4; D remains unclear. This CDR3 region has 13 residues. Deletions cut 7 bases from V and 5 bases from J, with 11 bases between. The CDR3 region has the DNA TGTGCCAGCACCGACATTGGGAATGAAAAACTGTTTTTT. It is translated as CASTDIGNEKLFF.

The CDR3, as DNA: TGTGCCAGCAGCTTGACAGGGGGCGGCGGTTCACCCCTCCACTTT. It is translated as CASSLTGGGGSPLHF. This chain links TRBV11-2 with TRBJ1-6, with TRBD1 matching 10 bases. J gave up 9 bases and V 3 bases, and 5 bases lay outside the gene matches. Germline CDR1 and CDR2: SGHAT and FQNNGV. This CDR3 spans 15 amino acids.

The chain employs TRBV7-2 and TRBJ1-4; 8 nucleotides line up with TRBD1. The CDR3 consists of 13 residues. With 3 bases clipped from V and 8 bases from J, the junction kept 2 bases outside the gene matches. The germline V gene encodes CDR1 SGHTA and CDR2 FQGNSA. The CDR3 region is CASSLDRVEKLFF. The CDR3 DNA sequence: TGTGCCAGCAGCTTGGACAGGGTGGAAAAACTGTTTTTT.

This clone was recorded once. The chain links TRBV7-2 to TRBJ2-3; a possible D gene is TRBD2 (5 bases). V was pared by 3 bases and J by 1 base, with 8 bases between. This CDR3 has 14 amino acids. Germline CDR1 is SGHTA and CDR2 is FQGNSA. DNA of the CDR3: TGTGCCAGCAGCTTCCGGCGGGGCACAGATACGCAGTATTTT. It yields the protein CASSFRRGTDTQYF.

Regarding this clone: The junction differs from germline at one of its ends, possibly a read error. The J gene is TRBJ1-2, the V gene TRBV2, with a tentative D call TRBD1 (6 bases). The length of the CDR3 is 13 residues. CDR1 and CDR2 from the germline V gene are SNHLY and FYNNEI. CDR3 region: CVSKGQTNYGYTF. Here the CDR3 DNA reads TGTGTCAGCAAAGGACAGACTAACTATGGCTACACCTTC. Filled out from reference TRBV2 and TRBJ1-2, the complete variable domain reads EPEVTQTPSHQVTQMGQEVILRCVPISNHLYFYWYRQILGQKVEFLVSFYNNEISEKSEIFDDQFSVERPDGSNFTLKIRSTKLEDSAMYFCVSKGQTNYGYTFGSGTRLTVV.

V and J are TRBV7-9 and TRBJ1-2; D is unresolved. Between the trimmed V and J ends, which lost 1 base and 2 bases, there was a span of 8 bases. Germline loops: CDR1 SEHNR, CDR2 FQNEAQ (reference sequence). This CDR3 has 14 residues. The CDR3 coding sequence is TGTGCCAGCAGCTTAGAGTCCGCGAACTATGGCTACACCTTC. Its translation is CASSLESANYGYTF.

The rearrangement uses TRBV23-1 and TRBJ1-5; 10 bases are shared with TRBD1. TRBV23-1 is assigned to the ORF class and has an uncertain function. J lost 4 bases, V lost 9 bases, and 9 bases had no gene match. This CDR3 is built from 15 residues. This CDR3 is CASRTRDRGNQPQHF. The DNA for the CDR3 is TGCGCCAGTAGAACCCGGGACAGGGGAAATCAGCCCCAGCATTTT.

This clone was recorded only once. This rearrangement joins TRBV2 to TRBJ1-1, with TRBD1 identical over 7 bases. The CDR3 contains 12 residues. V lost 6 bases and J lost 9; bases outside the gene matches: 7. Germline V lookup: CDR1 SNHLY, CDR2 FYNNEI. The DNA of the CDR3 is TGTGCCAGCAGAGGAGACAGGGCCCAAGCTTTCTTT. It codes for CASRGDRAQAFF.

This chain links TRBV7-8 with TRBJ1-4, with 7 bases that match TRBD1. Germline CDR1 is SGHVS and CDR2 is FQNEAQ. The CDR3 is made up of 15 amino acids. V trimming: 5 bases; J trimming: 2 bases; junction bases outside the gene matches: 5. CDR3 region: CASSLWGQTNEKLFF. CDR3 DNA: TGTGCCAGCAGCCTCTGGGGACAGACTAATGAAAAACTGTTTTTT.

The rearrangement joins TRBV7-8 to TRBJ2-5; the D gene is possibly TRBD1 (5 bases). The V gene lost 1 base and the J gene lost 0 bases, with 12 bases spanning the gap. Germline values: CDR1 SGHVS, CDR2 FQNEAQ. The CDR3 covers 16 residues. CDR3 in DNA: TGTGCCAGCAGCTTAGGGGGCGCACCCTACCAAGAGACCCAGTACTTC. Its protein is CASSLGGAPYQETQYF.

The CDR3 DNA is TGTGCCAGTAGTATAGATTCAGGGCCCCTGAGGAACACTGAAGCTTTCTTT. It encodes CASSIDSGPLRNTEAFF. The V and J genes are TRBV19 and TRBJ1-1; D possibly corresponds to TRBD1 (5 bases). CDR1 and CDR2 (germline): LNHDA, SQIVND (reference sequence). This CDR3 is built from 17 residues. With 0 bases removed from V and 1 base from J, the gap between germline ends came to 15 bases.

The chain uses TRBV6-5 and TRBJ1-1; 10 nucleotides agree with TRBD1. The V gene end was trimmed by 2 bases and the J gene end by 6 bases; junction bases not matched to a gene: 6. CDR3 length: 15 amino acids. CDR1 and CDR2 from the germline V gene are MNHEY and SVGAGI. CDR3 protein: CASSYGDRGGAEAFF. CDR3 coding DNA: TGTGCCAGCAGTTACGGGGACAGGGGAGGCGCTGAAGCTTTCTTT.

The V gene is TRBV30, the J gene TRBJ2-2; D not resolved. V was pared by 2 bases and J by 7 bases, with 11 bases between. The germline V gene encodes CDR1 GTSNPN and CDR2 SVGIG (reference sequence). This CDR3 region has 13 residues. In DNA, the CDR3 is TGTGCCTGGAGTCCTTCCCGGAGCGGGGAGCTGTTTTTT. Translation gives CAWSPSRSGELFF.

The chain employs TRBV7-8 and TRBJ2-3; 11 nucleotides match TRBD2. Germline V gene sequence: CDR1 SGHVS, CDR2 FQNEAQ. With V trimmed by 6 bases and J by 2 bases, 7 bases remained unmatched. The CDR3 loop spans 16 amino acids. CDR3 sequence (DNA): TGTGCCAGCAGACTCGGGACTAGCGGTACCACAGATACGCAGTATTTT. Amino acid sequence: CASRLGTSGTTDTQYF. The whole variable domain, filled in from reference TRBV7-8 and TRBJ2-3, reads GAGVSQSPRYKVAKRGQDVALRCDPISGHVSLFWYQQALGQGPEFLTYFQNEAQLDKSGLPSDRFFAERPEGSVSTLKIQRTQQEDSAVYLCASRLGTSGTTDTQYFGPGTRLTVL.